This entry features one T cell receptor (beta chain) sequence. This clone's antigen is unknown. No quality values exist for individual bases; no much larger clone is one base distant. This record belongs to a study of blood T cell repertoires in COVID-19 (dated by TCRdb to 2018 to 2021). Background for the entire study: The collaborator samples originated in the United States, Italy and Spain and spanned the acute and convalescent phases of COVID-19. The prospective study material was composed of cDNA or gDNA derived from T cells, B-cell-depleted T cells, or PBMCs. Deeply sampled blood TCRbeta repertoires from subjects exposed to, actively infected with, or recovered from COVID-19 were included in the dataset. The repertoires were made available in a free public database intended to serve as a resource for research on the immune response to SARS-CoV-2. The samples were drawn from the first 160 participants of the ongoing ImmuneRACE study and from 1,254 subjects provided by 6 global collaborators. Sample metadata almost always included a de-identified subject ID, COVID-19 status, age in years and sex. Where available, HLA class I and class II types were obtained from metadata supplied by the sample provider rather than from assay-based typing.

Broad study findings and their caveats: The amount of clinical and demographic metadata varied by source and participant and was provided uncurated.

Whole blood was collected in K2EDTA tubes by collaborating institutions according to the institutions' own protocols. For TCRbeta analysis, collaborators shipped samples in one of three forms: frozen whole blood, isolated PBMCs, or DNA extracted from either of those sample types. TCRbeta CDR3 regions were amplified from genomic DNA using the immunoSEQ Assay, a bias-controlled multiplex PCR. In the source study's methods: The number of nucleated cells in each sample was estimated from the amplification of reference gene primers within the assay. To quantify the absolute abundance of each unique TCRbeta CDR3 rearrangement, sequence reads were collapsed and filtered. Productive Simpson clonality was computed per sample as the square root of Simpson's diversity index over productive rearrangements. TCRdb holds this immuneACCESS table with in-frame rearrangements only. Some clones are missing; in checked studies, unresolved V genes explain under half, and the rest has no known cause. V, J and clone size were drawn from that table, and D and trimming were deduced from the DNA. Counted in this sample were around 700,000 clones; around 89% of them appeared once. Of the sample, under 0.3% falls within the top ten clones.

The germline V end is reduced by 2 bases and the J end by 1 base; junction bases left unmatched: 5. CDR1 MNHEY and CDR2 SVGAGI are derived from the germline V gene. The CDR3 spans 15 residues, from the cysteine through the phenylalanine. The kept DNA is CDR3 alone, 45 bases in frame from the first base. This chain joins TRBV6-5 to TRBJ2-7, with TRBD1 matching 7 junction bases. Sequenced: peripheral blood. The TCR was taken from a woman between 18 and 29 years old with acute or convalescent COVID-19. Read as DNA, the sequence is TGTGCCAGCAGTTACGCATACAGGGGTTCCTACGAGCAGTACTTC. Translated, it gives CASSYAYRGSYEQYF.